Listed here are 8 T cell receptor beta chains from one sample, sequenced in a study of cytomegalovirus exposure and HLA in healthy donors (dated 2017 in TCRdb). Libraries came from the immunoSEQ multiplex PCR assay. For the multiplex PCR, a mixture combining 60 forward primers for TCR Vbeta segments and 13 reverse primers for TCR Jbeta segments was used. This immuneACCESS table, as held by TCRdb, lists in-frame sequences with V and J called but not all clones. Of the missing ones, under half trace to an unresolved V gene in checked studies; the others have no known cause. The table for this sample shows tens of thousands of clones. The leading ten clones occupy more than 2.5% of the sample. Sequencing used PBMCs. All receptors derive from a man in his forties in good health and CMV-seronegative.

The rearrangement joins TRBV5-1 to TRBJ1-2, with no clear D. This CDR3 region has 14 residues. V lost 4 bases to trimming and J lost 4 bases, with 14 bases between them. CDR1 SGHRS and CDR2 YFSETQ come from the germline V gene. The CDR3 here is CASSLTDTSYGYTF. The CDR3 DNA reads TGCGCCAGCAGCCTCACTGACACGTCCTATGGCTACACCTTC. Full variable domain (rest looked up from reference TRBV5-1 and TRBJ1-2): KAGVTQTPRYLIKTRGQQVTLSCSPISGHRSVSWYQQTPGQGLQFLFEYFSETQRNKGNFPGRFSGRQFSNSRSEMNVSTLELGDSALYLCASSLTDTSYGYTFGSGTRLTVV.

The chain is built from TRBV4-1 and TRBJ1-3; D gene ambiguous. The CDR3 sequence is 16 residues long. Trimming removed 0 bases from V and 0 bases from J, with 9 bases in between. CDR1 and CDR2 from the germline V gene are MGHRA and YSYEKL. CDR3 coding DNA: TGCGCCAGCAGCCAAGATCGGAGACTCTCTGGAAACACCATATATTTT. The encoded protein is CASSQDRRLSGNTIYF.

The chain links TRBV6-1 to TRBJ2-1; TRBD1 might be the D (5 bases). The CDR3 extends over 16 amino acids. The V gene's germline CDR1 is MNHNS and CDR2 SASEGT. V was cut by 0 bases and J by 7 bases, with 16 bases left in between. CDR3 in amino acids: CASSEAARVYTNEQFF. DNA for the CDR3: TGTGCCAGCAGTGAAGCCGCCAGGGTCTACACTAATGAGCAGTTCTTC.

The chain is built from TRBV5-1 and TRBJ1-2; possibly TRBD1 for D (6 bases). Trimming pared 3 bases from V and 8 bases from J, leaving 17 bases between. The CDR3 is 14 amino acids. CDR1 and CDR2 from the germline V gene are SGHRS and YFSETQ. CDR3: CASSSGGAEVGYTF. The CDR3 DNA is TGCGCCAGCAGCTCGGGGGGGGCCGAGGTGGGCTACACCTTC.

This rearrangement joins TRBV6-1 to TRBJ1-1; D ambiguous. Per germline, CDR1 MNHNS and CDR2 SASEGT. V was pared by 0 bases and J by 5 bases, with 25 bases between. The CDR3 sequence is 19 residues long. CDR3 bases: TGTGCCAGCAGTGAAGCTGGAGGGCATGCATTGGGGTCGGTTACTGAAGCTTTCTTT. This codes for CASSEAGGHALGSVTEAFF.

V and J are TRBV4-1 and TRBJ2-1; 9 bases fit TRBD1. The CDR3 contains 14 residues. The germline gives CDR1 MGHRA, CDR2 YSYEKL. Trimming at V came to 6 bases and at J to 4 bases, leaving 4 bases not matched to a gene. The CDR3 region is CASSGGTGYNEQFF. The CDR3 nucleotides read TGCGCCAGCAGTGGCGGGACAGGGTACAATGAGCAGTTCTTC.

The chain joins TRBV4-2 to TRBJ1-5; possible D gene TRBD1, 6 bases. This CDR3 region has 13 residues. Trimming pared 2 bases from V and 4 bases from J, leaving 6 bases between. CDR1 and CDR2 from the germline V gene are LGHNA and YNFKEQ. In nucleotides, the CDR3 is TGTGCCAGCAGCCAACAGGGGAATCAGCCCCAGCATTTT. As protein: CASSQQGNQPQHF.

J is TRBJ1-1 and V is TRBV4-2; 8 bases map to TRBD1. After removal of 1 base from V and 4 bases from J, the junction contained 5 bases not matched to a gene. The CDR3 sequence is 15 residues long. Germline V gene sequence: CDR1 LGHNA, CDR2 YNFKEQ. The CDR3 region is CASSQVRTGSTEAFF. The CDR3 DNA is TGTGCCAGCAGCCAAGTTCGGACAGGGTCCACTGAAGCTTTCTTT.